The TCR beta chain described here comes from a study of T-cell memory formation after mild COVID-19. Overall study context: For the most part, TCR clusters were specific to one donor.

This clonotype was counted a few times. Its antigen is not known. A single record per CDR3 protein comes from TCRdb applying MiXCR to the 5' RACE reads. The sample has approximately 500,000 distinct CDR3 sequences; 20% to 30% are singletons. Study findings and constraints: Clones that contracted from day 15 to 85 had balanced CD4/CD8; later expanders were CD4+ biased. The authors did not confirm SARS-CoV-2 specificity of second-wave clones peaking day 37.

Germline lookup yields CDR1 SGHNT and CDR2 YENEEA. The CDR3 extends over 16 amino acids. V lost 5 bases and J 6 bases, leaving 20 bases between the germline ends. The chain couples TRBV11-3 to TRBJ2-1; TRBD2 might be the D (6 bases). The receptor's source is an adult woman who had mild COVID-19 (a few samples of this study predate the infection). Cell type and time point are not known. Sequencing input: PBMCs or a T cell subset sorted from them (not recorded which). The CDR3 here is CASSPADRRRGNEQFF. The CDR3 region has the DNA TGTGCCAGCAGCCCAGCCGATAGGAGGAGGGGCAATGAGCAGTTCTTC.